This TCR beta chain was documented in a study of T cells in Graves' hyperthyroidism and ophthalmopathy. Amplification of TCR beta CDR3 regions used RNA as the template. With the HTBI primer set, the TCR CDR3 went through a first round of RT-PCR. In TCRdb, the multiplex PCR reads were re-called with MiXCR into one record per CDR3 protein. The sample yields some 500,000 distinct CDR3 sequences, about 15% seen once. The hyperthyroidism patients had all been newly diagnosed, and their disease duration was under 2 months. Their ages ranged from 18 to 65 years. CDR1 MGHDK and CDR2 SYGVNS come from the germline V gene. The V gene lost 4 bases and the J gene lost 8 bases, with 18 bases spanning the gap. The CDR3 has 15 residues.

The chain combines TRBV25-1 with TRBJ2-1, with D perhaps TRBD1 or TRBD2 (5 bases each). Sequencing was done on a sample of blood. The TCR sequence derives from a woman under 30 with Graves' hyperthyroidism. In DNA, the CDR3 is TGTGCCAGCAGTGCCCCCCTCACGGGACGGGATGAGCAGTTCTTC. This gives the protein CASSAPLTGRDEQFF.